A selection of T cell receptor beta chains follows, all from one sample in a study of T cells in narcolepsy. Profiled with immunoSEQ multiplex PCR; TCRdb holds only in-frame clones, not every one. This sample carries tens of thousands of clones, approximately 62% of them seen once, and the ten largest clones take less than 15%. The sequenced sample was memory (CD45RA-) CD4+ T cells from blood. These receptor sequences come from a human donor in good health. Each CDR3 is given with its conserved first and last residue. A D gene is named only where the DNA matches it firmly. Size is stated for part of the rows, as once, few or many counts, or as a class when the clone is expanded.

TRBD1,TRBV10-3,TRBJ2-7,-,CAIGAGTAVYEQYF,TGTGCCATCGGAGCCGGGACAGCGGTCTACGAGCAGTACTTC
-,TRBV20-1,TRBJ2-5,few,CSAGGGETQYF,TGCAGTGCAGGGGGAGGAGAGACCCAGTACTTC
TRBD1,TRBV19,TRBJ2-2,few,CASSNGQGSTGELFF,TGTGCCAGTAGCAATGGACAGGGGAGCACCGGGGAGCTGTTTTTT
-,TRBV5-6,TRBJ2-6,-,CASSPWPGAGANVLTF,TGTGCCAGCAGCCCTTGGCCCGGGGCTGGGGCCAACGTCCTGACTTTC
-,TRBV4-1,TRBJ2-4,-,CASSQLTAKNIQYF,TGCGCCAGCAGCCAGTTGACAGCCAAAAACATTCAGTACTTC
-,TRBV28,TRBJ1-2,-,CASSSDRGYTF,TGTGCCAGCAGTTCCGACCGTGGCTACACCTTC
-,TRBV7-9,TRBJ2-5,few,CASSLAGDQETQYF,TGTGCCAGCAGCTTAGCAGGGGACCAAGAGACCCAGTACTTC
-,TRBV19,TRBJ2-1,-,CASRDFGTRLNEQFF,TGTGCCAGTAGGGACTTCGGGACACGCCTAAATGAGCAGTTCTTC
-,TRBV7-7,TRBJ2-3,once,CASSLRPTDTQYF,TGTGCCAGCAGCCTCCGGCCGACAGATACGCAGTATTTT
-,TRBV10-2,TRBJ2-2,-,CASITGTFTGELFF,TGCGCCAGCATTACCGGGACATTCACCGGGGAGCTGTTTTTT
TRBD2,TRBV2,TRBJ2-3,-,CASRGGTSGVTQYF,TGTGCCAGCAGGGGAGGGACTAGCGGGGTTACGCAGTATTTT
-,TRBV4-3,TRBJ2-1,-,CASSQGAAANEQFF,TGCGCCAGCAGCCAAGGGGCGGCGGCCAATGAGCAGTTCTTC
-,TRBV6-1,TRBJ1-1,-,CASRQSGTITEAFF,TGTGCCAGCAGACAAAGTGGAACGATTACTGAAGCTTTCTTT
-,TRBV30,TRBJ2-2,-,CAWNEGAGELFF,TGTGCCTGGAATGAAGGGGCCGGGGAGCTGTTTTTT
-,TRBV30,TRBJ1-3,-,CAWDRYNTIYF,TGTGCCTGGGACAGGTATAACACCATATATTTT
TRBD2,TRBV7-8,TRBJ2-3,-,CASSLDGGRGDTQYF,TGTGCCAGCAGCTTAGATGGCGGGAGGGGAGATACGCAGTATTTT
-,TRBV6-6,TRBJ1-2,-,CASSYSGGAYTF,TGTGCCAGCAGTTACAGCGGAGGGGCCTACACCTTC
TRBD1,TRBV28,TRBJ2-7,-,CASSSTGGPAYEQYF,TGTGCCAGCAGCTCTACAGGGGGCCCCGCCTACGAGCAGTACTTC
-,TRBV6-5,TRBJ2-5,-,CASSRRDTQETQYF,TGTGCCAGCAGTCGTCGGGACACGCAAGAGACCCAGTACTTC
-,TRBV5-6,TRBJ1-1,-,CASSFVGQLAEAFF,TGTGCCAGCAGCTTTGTCGGTCAGTTGGCTGAAGCTTTCTTT
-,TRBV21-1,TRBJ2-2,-,CASSKALGLAQNTGELFF,TGTGCCAGCAGCAAAGCGCTCGGGCTAGCGCAGAACACCGGGGAGCTGTTTTTT
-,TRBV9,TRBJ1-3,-,CASSKGRLSGNTIYF,TGTGCCAGCAGCAAAGGACGGCTCTCTGGAAACACCATATATTTT
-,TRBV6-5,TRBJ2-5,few,CASSPGTLAETQYF,TGTGCCAGCAGCCCGGGGACTTTGGCAGAGACCCAGTACTTC
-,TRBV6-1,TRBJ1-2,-,CASSREAASDYGYTF,TGTGCCAGCAGCAGAGAAGCAGCGTCCGATTATGGCTACACCTTC
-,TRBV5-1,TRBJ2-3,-,CASSQATGLSTDTQYF,TGCGCCAGCAGCCAAGCGACAGGCCTTAGCACAGATACGCAGTATTTT
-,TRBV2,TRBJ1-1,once,CASRGGFSNTEAFF,TGTGCCAGCAGGGGTGGCTTTTCGAACACTGAAGCTTTCTTT